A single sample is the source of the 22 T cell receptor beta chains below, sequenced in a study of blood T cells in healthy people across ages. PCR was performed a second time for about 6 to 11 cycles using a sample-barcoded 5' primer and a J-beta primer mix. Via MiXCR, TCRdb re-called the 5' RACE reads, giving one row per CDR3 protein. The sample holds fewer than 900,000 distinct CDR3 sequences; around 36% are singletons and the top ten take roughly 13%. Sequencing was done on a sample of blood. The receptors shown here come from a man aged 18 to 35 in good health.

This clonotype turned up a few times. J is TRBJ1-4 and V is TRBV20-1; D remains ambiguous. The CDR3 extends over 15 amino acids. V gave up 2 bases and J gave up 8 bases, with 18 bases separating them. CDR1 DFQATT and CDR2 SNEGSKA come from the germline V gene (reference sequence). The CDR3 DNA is TGCAGTGCTAGATGGCCTGTAGGGTCGGAGGAAAAACTGTTTTTT. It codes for CSARWPVGSEEKLFF.

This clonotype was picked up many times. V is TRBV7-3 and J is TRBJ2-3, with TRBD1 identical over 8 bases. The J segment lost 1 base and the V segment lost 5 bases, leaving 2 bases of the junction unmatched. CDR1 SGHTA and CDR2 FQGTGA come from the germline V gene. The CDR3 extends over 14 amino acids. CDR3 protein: CASSTGGGTDTQYF. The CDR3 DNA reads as TGTGCCAGCAGCACAGGGGGAGGCACAGATACGCAGTATTTT.

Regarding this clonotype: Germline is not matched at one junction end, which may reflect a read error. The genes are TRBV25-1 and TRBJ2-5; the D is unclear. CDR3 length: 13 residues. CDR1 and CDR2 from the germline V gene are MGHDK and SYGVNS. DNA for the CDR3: TGTACCAGCAGTGACGTCTACCAAGAGACCCAGTACTTC. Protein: CTSSDVYQETQYF. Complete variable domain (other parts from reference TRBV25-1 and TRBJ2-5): EADIYQTPRYLVIGTGKKITLECSQTMGHDKMYWYQQDPGMELHLIHYSYGVNSTEKGDLSSESTVSRIRTEHFPLTLESARPSHTSQYLCTSSDVYQETQYFGPGTRLLVL.

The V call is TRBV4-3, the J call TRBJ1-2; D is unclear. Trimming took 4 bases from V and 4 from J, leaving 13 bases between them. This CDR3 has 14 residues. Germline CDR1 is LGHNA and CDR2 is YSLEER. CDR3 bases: TGCGCCAGCAGCCGAGACTGGCCTAGCTATGGCTACACCTTC. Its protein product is CASSRDWPSYGYTF.

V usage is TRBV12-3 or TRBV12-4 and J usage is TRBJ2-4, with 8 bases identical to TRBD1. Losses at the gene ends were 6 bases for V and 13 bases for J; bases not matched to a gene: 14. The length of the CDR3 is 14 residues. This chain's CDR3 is CASSLDREGHVQYF. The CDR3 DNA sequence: TGTGCCAGCAGCCTGGACAGGGAAGGACATGTCCAGTACTTC.

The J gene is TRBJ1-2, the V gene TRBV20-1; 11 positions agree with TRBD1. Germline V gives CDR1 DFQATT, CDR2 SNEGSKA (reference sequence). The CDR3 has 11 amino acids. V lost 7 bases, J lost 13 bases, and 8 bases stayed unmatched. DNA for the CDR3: TGCAGTGTCGGGGACAGGGGGTACTTCACCTTC. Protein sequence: CSVGDRGYFTF.

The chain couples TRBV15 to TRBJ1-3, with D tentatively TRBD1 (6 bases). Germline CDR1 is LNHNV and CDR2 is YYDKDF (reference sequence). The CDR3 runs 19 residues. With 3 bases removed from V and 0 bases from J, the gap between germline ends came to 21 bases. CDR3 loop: CATSRGPGHRPSSGNTIYF. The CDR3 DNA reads TGTGCCACCAGCAGGGGGCCGGGACACAGACCCAGCTCTGGAAACACCATATATTTT. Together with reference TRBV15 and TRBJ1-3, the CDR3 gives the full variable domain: DAMVIQNPRYQVTQFGKPVTLSCSQTLNHNVMYWYQQKSSQAPKLLFHYYDKDFNNEADTPDNFQSRRPNTSFCFLDIRSPGLGDTAMYLCATSRGPGHRPSSGNTIYFGEGSWLTVV.

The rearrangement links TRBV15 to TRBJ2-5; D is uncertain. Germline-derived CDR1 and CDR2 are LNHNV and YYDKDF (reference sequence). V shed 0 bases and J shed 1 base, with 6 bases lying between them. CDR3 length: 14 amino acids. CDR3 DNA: TGTGCCACCAGCAGAGATCGGGCCCAAGAGACCCAGTACTTC. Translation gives CATSRDRAQETQYF.

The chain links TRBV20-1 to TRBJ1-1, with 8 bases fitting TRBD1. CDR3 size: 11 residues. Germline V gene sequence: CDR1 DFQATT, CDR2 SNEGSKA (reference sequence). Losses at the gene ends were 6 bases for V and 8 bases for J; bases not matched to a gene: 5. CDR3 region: CSALGQAEAFF. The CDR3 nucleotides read TGCAGTGCCCTGGGACAGGCGGAAGCTTTCTTT.

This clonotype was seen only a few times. The CDR3 DNA reads TGTGCCAGCACCTCGGCGGGTGAAGCTTTCTTT. It yields the protein CASTSAGEAFF. This chain joins TRBV6-5 and TRBJ1-1; no clear D. Between the trimmed V and J ends, which lost 7 bases and 7 bases, there was a span of 10 bases. The CDR3 has 11 residues. Germline values: CDR1 MNHEY, CDR2 SVGAGI.

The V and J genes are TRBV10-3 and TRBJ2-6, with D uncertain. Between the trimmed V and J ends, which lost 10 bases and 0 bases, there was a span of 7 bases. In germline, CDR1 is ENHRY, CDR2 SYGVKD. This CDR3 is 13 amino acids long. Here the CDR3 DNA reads TGTGCCACATGGGCCTCTGGGGCCAACGTCCTGACTTTC. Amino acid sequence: CATWASGANVLTF.

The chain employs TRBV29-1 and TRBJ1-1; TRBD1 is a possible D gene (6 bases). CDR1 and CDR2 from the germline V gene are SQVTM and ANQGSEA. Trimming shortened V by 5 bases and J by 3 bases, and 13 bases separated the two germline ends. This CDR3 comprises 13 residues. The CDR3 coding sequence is TGCAGCGTTTCCTACAGGGAGGACACTGAAGCTTTCTTT. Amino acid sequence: CSVSYREDTEAFF. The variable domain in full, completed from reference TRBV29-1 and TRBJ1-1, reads SAVISQKPSRDICQRGTSLTIQCQVDSQVTMMFWYRQQPGQSLTLIATANQGSEATYESGFVIDKFPISRPNLTFSTLTVSNMSPEDSSIYLCSVSYREDTEAFFGQGTRLTVV.

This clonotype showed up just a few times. The CDR3 coding sequence is TGTGCCAGCAGCGTAGAAGTCAGCTTCACAGATACGCAGTATTTT. Translating gives CASSVEVSFTDTQYF. This chain links TRBV9 with TRBJ2-3; no clear D. Trimming stripped 0 bases from V and 2 bases from J, with 10 bases between. This CDR3 is built from 15 residues. Germline lookup yields CDR1 SGDLS and CDR2 YYNGEE.

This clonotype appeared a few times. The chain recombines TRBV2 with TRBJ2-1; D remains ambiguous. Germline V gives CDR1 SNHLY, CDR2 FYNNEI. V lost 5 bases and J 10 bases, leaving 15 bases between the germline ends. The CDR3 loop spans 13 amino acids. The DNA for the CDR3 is TGTGCCAGCAGTCCTGATCTTGCGACAGAGCAGTTCTTC. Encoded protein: CASSPDLATEQFF.

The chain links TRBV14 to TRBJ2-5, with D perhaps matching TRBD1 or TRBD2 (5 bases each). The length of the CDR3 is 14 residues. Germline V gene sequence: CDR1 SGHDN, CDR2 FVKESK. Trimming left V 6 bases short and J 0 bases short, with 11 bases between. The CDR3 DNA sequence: TGTGCCAGCAGGGGACGGACGTACCAAGAGACCCAGTACTTC. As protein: CASRGRTYQETQYF.

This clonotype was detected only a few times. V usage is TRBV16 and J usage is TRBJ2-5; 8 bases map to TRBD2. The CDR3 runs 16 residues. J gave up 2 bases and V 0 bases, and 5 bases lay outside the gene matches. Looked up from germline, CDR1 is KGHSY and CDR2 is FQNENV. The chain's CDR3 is CASSQSLAGLQETQYF. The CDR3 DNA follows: TGTGCCAGCAGCCAATCGCTAGCGGGTCTGCAAGAGACCCAGTACTTC.

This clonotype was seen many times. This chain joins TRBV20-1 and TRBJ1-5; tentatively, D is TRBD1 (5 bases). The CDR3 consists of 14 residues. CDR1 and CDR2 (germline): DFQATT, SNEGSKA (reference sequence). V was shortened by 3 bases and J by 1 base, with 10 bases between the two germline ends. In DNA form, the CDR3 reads TGCAGTGCTAGGGGTGGGGGAAGCAATCAGCCCCAGCATTTT. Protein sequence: CSARGGGSNQPQHF.

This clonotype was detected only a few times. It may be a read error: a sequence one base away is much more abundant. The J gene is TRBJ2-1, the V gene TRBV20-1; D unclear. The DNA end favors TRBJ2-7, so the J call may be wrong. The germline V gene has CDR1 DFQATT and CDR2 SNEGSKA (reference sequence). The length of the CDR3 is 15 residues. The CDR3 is CSARVGVGSYNEQYF. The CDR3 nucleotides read TGCAGTGCTAGAGTAGGTGTCGGATCCTACAATGAGCAGTACTTC.

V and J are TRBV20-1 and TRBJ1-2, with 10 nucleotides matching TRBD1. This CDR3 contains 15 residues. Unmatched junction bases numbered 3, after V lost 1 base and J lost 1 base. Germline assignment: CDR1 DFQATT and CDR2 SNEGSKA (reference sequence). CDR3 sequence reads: CSARGGQGGNYGYTF. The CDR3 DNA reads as TGCAGTGCTAGAGGTGGACAGGGGGGTAACTATGGCTACACCTTC.

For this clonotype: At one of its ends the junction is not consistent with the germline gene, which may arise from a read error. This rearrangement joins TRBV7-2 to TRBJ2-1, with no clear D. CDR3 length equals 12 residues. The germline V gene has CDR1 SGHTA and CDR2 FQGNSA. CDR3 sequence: CASSLEVNGQFF. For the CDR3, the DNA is TGTGCCAGCAGCTTAGAGGTTAATGGGCAGTTCTTC.

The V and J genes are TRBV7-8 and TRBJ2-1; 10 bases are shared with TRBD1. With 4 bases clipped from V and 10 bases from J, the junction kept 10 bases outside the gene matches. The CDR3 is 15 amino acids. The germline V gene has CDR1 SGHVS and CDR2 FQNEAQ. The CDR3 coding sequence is TGTGCCAGCAGCTACCCGGGACAGGGGATATACGAGCAGTTCTTC. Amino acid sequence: CASSYPGQGIYEQFF.

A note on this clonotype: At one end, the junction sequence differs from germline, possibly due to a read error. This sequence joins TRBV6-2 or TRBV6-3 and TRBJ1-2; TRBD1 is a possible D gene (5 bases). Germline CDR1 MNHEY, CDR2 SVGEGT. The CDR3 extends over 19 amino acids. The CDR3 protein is CPSSYPAGQGTEINYGYTF. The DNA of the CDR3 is TGTCCCAGCAGTTACCCGGCCGGGCAGGGCACAGAAATTAACTATGGCTACACCTTC.